A selection of T cell receptor beta chains follows, all from one sample in a study of beta chain features in type 1 diabetes. Clones were read by immunoSEQ multiplex PCR, and TCRdb kept only the in-frame ones, dropping some. Of 200,000 to 250,000 clones in the sample, over 8.5% are singletons; the top ten hold about 0.037%. The source material was naive CD4+ T cells from blood. Every receptor here comes from a woman aged 18 to 35 in good health. Each CDR3 is given with its conserved first and last residue. The order of the fields is clone size, CDR3 length, V gene, D gene, J gene, CDR3 protein, CDR3 DNA. D genes are given only for firm matches. Clone size is shown for a subset of rows, as once, few, many or a class of expanded clone.

>-|13|TRBV4-2|TRBD2|TRBJ2-1
CASSQQAGAQQFF
TGTGCCAGCAGCCAACAAGCGGGAGCGCAGCAGTTCTTC
>-|14|TRBV29-1|-|TRBJ2-3
CSAGTGFGKDTQYF
TGCAGCGCCGGTACAGGGTTCGGAAAAGATACGCAGTATTTT
>-|12|TRBV28|-|TRBJ2-2
CASTINTGELFF
TGTGCCAGCACCATTAACACCGGGGAGCTGTTTTTT
>-|15|TRBV4-1|TRBD1|TRBJ1-2
CASSQPHGTGYGYTF
TGCGCCAGCAGCCAGCCCCACGGGACAGGCTATGGCTACACCTTC
>-|14|TRBV30|TRBD1|TRBJ1-1
CAWSVQGVGTEAFF
TGTGCCTGGAGTGTACAGGGGGTGGGGACTGAAGCTTTCTTT
>few|16|TRBV7-6|-|TRBJ2-3
CASSAIMDTRTDTQYF
TGTGCCAGCAGCGCCATAATGGACACCCGCACAGATACGCAGTATTTT
>-|13|TRBV27|-|TRBJ1-2
CASSWTGAGGYTF
TGTGCCAGCAGTTGGACGGGCGCGGGAGGCTACACCTTC
>-|15|TRBV5-4|-|TRBJ2-7
CASSLSLGQSYEQYF
TGTGCCAGCAGCTTGTCCCTCGGACAGTCCTACGAGCAGTACTTC
>-|15|TRBV6-1|-|TRBJ1-3
CASSATPQGGNTIYF
TGTGCCAGCAGTGCTACACCCCAGGGTGGAAACACCATATATTTT
>few|16|TRBV30|TRBD2|TRBJ2-2
CALGPREGLTTGELFF
TGTGCCCTCGGGCCAAGGGAGGGGTTAACAACCGGGGAGCTGTTTTTT
>few|15|TRBV29-1|TRBD2|TRBJ2-7
CSVEGTGREGLEQYF
TGCAGCGTTGAAGGAACGGGGCGGGAGGGCCTCGAGCAGTACTTC
>-|17|TRBV5-1|TRBD2|TRBJ2-1
CASSLQAGGSSYNEQFF
TGCGCCAGCAGCTTACAAGCGGGAGGGAGCTCCTACAATGAGCAGTTCTTC
>-|15|TRBV5-1|-|TRBJ1-2
CASSFGTPTNYGYTF
TGCGCCAGCAGCTTCGGGACACCAACTAACTATGGCTACACCTTC
>few|14|TRBV5-1|TRBD2|TRBJ2-1
CASSLAGGDNEQFF
TGCGCCAGCAGCTTAGCGGGAGGGGACAATGAGCAGTTCTTC
>-|15|TRBV14|TRBD2|TRBJ2-3
CASSQAAGITDTQYF
TGTGCCAGCAGCCAAGCAGCGGGAATCACAGATACGCAGTATTTT
>few|14|TRBV30|TRBD1|TRBJ1-1
CAWVQGDMNTEAFF
TGTGCCTGGGTACAGGGGGACATGAACACTGAAGCTTTCTTT
>few|14|TRBV2|TRBD1|TRBJ2-7
CASVLRDRAGEQYF
TGTGCCAGCGTCTTACGGGACAGGGCAGGCGAGCAGTACTTC
>few|20|TRBV30|TRBD1|TRBJ2-6
CAWSENPDRGAISGANVLTF
TGTGCCTGGAGTGAGAACCCGGACAGGGGGGCGATCTCTGGGGCCAACGTCCTGACTTTC
>-|14|TRBV5-1|-|TRBJ2-6
CASSLKDSANVLTF
TGCGCCAGCAGCTTGAAGGACTCGGCCAACGTCCTGACTTTC
>many|14|TRBV7-9|TRBD1|TRBJ2-3
CASSSRTGTDTQYF
TGTGCCAGCAGCTCCCGGACAGGGACAGATACGCAGTATTTT
>few|15|TRBV7-3|-|TRBJ2-2
CASSLEGHSTGELFF
TGTGCCAGCAGCTTAGAGGGCCACTCCACCGGGGAGCTGTTTTTT
>few|17|TRBV10-2|-|TRBJ2-3
CASTKADWVTGTDTQYF
TGCGCCAGCACAAAGGCGGATTGGGTGACAGGCACAGATACGCAGTATTTT
>-|19|TRBV21-1|-|TRBJ2-5
CASSKRTSSRLAGQETQYF
TGTGCCAGCAGCAAAAGGACCAGTTCTCGACTAGCGGGTCAAGAGACCCAGTACTTC
>few|15|TRBV19|-|TRBJ1-2
CASSIVAGDDYGYTF
TGTGCCAGTAGTATAGTAGCAGGGGATGACTATGGCTACACCTTC
>-|14|TRBV6-6|-|TRBJ1-1
CASSWAGQNTEAFF
TGTGCCAGCAGTTGGGCAGGGCAGAACACTGAAGCTTTCTTT
>few|18|TRBV30|TRBD1|TRBJ1-1
CAFDRGTGLFPPNTEAFF
TGTGCCTTCGACAGGGGAACAGGCCTTTTCCCACCAAACACTGAAGCTTTCTTT
>-|15|TRBV7-6|-|TRBJ2-3
CASSLGPSSTDTQYF
TGTGCCAGCAGCTTAGGTCCGTCGAGTACAGATACGCAGTATTTT
>-|14|TRBV30|TRBD1|TRBJ2-7
CAWSRAGGLDEQYF
TGTGCCTGGAGTAGGGCAGGGGGCTTGGACGAGCAGTACTTC
>-|11|TRBV6-1|-|TRBJ2-5
CASGLGETQYF
TGTGCCAGCGGACTCGGGGAGACCCAGTACTTC
>-|13|TRBV9|-|TRBJ2-1
CASSPSVANEQFF
TGTGCCAGCAGCCCAAGCGTAGCCAATGAGCAGTTCTTC
>-|16|TRBV5-1|-|TRBJ1-3
CASSLDRVSSGNTIYF
TGCGCCAGCAGCTTGGATCGGGTGAGCTCTGGAAACACCATATATTTT
>few|16|TRBV4-2|TRBD2|TRBJ2-1
CASSQEVAGRGYEQFF
TGTGCCAGCAGCCAAGAGGTAGCGGGCCGGGGGTATGAGCAGTTCTTC
>many|13|TRBV29-1|TRBD1|TRBJ2-1
CSVGTGGGDEQFF
TGCAGCGTTGGGACAGGGGGCGGTGATGAGCAGTTCTTC
>once|15|TRBV9|-|TRBJ1-6
CASSVGETDNSPLHF
TGTGCCAGCAGCGTAGGTGAGACAGATAATTCACCCCTCCACTTT
>few|16|TRBV28|TRBD1|TRBJ2-3
CASSLVGTGITDTQYF
TGTGCCAGCAGTTTAGTGGGGACAGGGATCACAGATACGCAGTATTTT
>-|16|TRBV18|-|TRBJ1-1
CASSPRIGQPNTEAFF
TGTGCCAGCTCACCCCGAATTGGACAGCCGAACACTGAAGCTTTCTTT
>-|11|TRBV20-1|-|TRBJ1-1
CSARVYTEAFF
TGCAGTGCTAGAGTCTACACTGAAGCTTTCTTT
>few|14|TRBV2|TRBD1|TRBJ2-5
CASRTTGASGTQYF
TGTGCCAGCAGAACGACAGGGGCGTCGGGGACCCAGTACTTC
>-|11|TRBV11-2|-|TRBJ2-1
CASTSSPEQFF
TGTGCCAGCACTTCCAGTCCTGAGCAGTTCTTC
>-|15|TRBV15|-|TRBJ1-2
CATSREIQGISGYTF
TGTGCCACCAGCAGAGAAATACAGGGCATCTCTGGCTACACCTTC
>-|13|TRBV2|-|TRBJ1-2
CASSAGEGFGYTF
TGTGCCAGCAGTGCCGGGGAGGGGTTTGGCTACACCTTC
>few|14|TRBV30|TRBD1|TRBJ1-5
CAWSVPGGGQPQHF
TGTGCCTGGAGTGTACCAGGGGGCGGACAGCCCCAGCATTTT
>-|13|TRBV2|TRBD1|TRBJ1-1
CASRDRVATEAFF
TGTGCCAGCAGGGACAGGGTGGCCACTGAAGCTTTCTTT
>-|15|TRBV5-1|TRBD2|TRBJ2-7
CASSRGSGRPIEQYF
TGCGCCAGCAGCCGGGGGAGCGGGAGGCCCATCGAGCAGTACTTC
>-|15|TRBV5-1|TRBD1|TRBJ2-2
CASRTGTGSTGELFF
TGCGCCAGCAGAACCGGGACAGGATCCACCGGGGAGCTGTTTTTT
>-|18|TRBV11-2|-|TRBJ2-6
CASSISLLRSSGANVLTF
TGTGCCAGCAGCATAAGCTTATTAAGGAGCTCTGGGGCCAACGTCCTGACTTTC
>-|17|TRBV2|TRBD2|TRBJ2-7
CASKATLLAQSSYEQYF
TGTGCCAGCAAAGCCACCTTACTAGCGCAGAGCTCCTACGAGCAGTACTTC
>-|16|TRBV11-2|TRBD2|TRBJ2-3
CASSPYSGRSTDTQYF
TGTGCCAGCAGCCCATATAGCGGGCGAAGCACAGATACGCAGTATTTT
>-|15|TRBV25-1|TRBD1|TRBJ2-7
CASSVPGQAFHEQYF
TGTGCCAGCAGTGTACCGGGACAGGCTTTCCACGAGCAGTACTTC
>-|20|TRBV5-1|-|TRBJ2-7
CASSLGSGFRQTTTSYEQYF
TGCGCCAGCAGCTTGGGCTCGGGATTCCGCCAAACTACGACCTCCTACGAGCAGTACTTC
>-|12|TRBV11-1|TRBD1|TRBJ2-7
CASSFDRGEQYF
TGTGCCAGCAGCTTCGACAGGGGCGAGCAGTACTTC
>few|15|TRBV5-1|-|TRBJ1-1
CASSPVPGMNTEAFF
TGCGCCAGCAGCCCTGTTCCAGGAATGAACACTGAAGCTTTCTTT
>few|15|TRBV7-2|-|TRBJ1-2
CASSTRPGLGYGYTF
TGTGCCAGCAGCACCCGGCCGGGGTTGGGCTATGGCTACACCTTC
>-|11|TRBV6-1|-|TRBJ2-3
CASKGTSAQYF
TGTGCCAGCAAGGGGACTTCCGCGCAGTATTTT